These 13 T cell receptor beta chains originate from one sample sequenced in a study of T cell responses to AZD1222 COVID-19 vaccine. Some clones are missing from TCRdb's copy, which holds only in-frame ones; the method was immunoSEQ multiplex PCR. Altogether tens of thousands of clones are present, about 91% being singletons, with the ten largest covering approximately 2.4%. The source material was peripheral blood, sampled 28 days after the second AZD1222 dose. The receptors come from an adult who received the AZD1222 COVID-19 vaccine.

This sequence joins TRBV10-3 and TRBJ2-3; D tentatively fits TRBD1 or TRBD2 (5 bases each). This CDR3 spans 17 amino acids. Trimming cost V 5 bases and J 0 bases, with 18 bases left between them. Per the germline V gene, CDR1 is ENHRY and CDR2 is SYGVKD. The CDR3 DNA reads TGTGCCATCAGTCCCTGGGGAGCCGGGGCAAGCACAGATACGCAGTATTTT. It translates to CAISPWGAGASTDTQYF.

This rearrangement joins TRBV5-1 to TRBJ1-1, with 7 positions matching TRBD1. This CDR3 spans 15 amino acids. Germline CDR1 reads SGHRS; CDR2 reads YFSETQ. Losses at the gene ends were 0 bases for V and 1 base for J; bases not matched to a gene: 3. The CDR3 DNA reads TGCGCCAGCAGCTTGGAACCAGGGGGGAACACTGAAGCTTTCTTT. This encodes CASSLEPGGNTEAFF.

The J gene is TRBJ2-1, the V gene TRBV5-6, with 12 bases fitting TRBD2. The germline V gene has CDR1 SGHDT and CDR2 YYEEEE. The CDR3 has 15 residues. With 4 bases clipped from V and 5 bases from J, the junction kept 4 bases outside the gene matches. As DNA, the CDR3 is TGTGCCAGCAGCCCTGGACTAGCGGGAAACAATGAGCAGTTCTTC. Translated: CASSPGLAGNNEQFF.

CDR3 residues: CASSETPTQHF. In nucleotides, the CDR3 is TGTGCCAGCAGTGAAACCCCGACCCAGCATTTT. The chain recombines TRBV6-1 with TRBJ1-5; no firm D call. CDR1 and CDR2 from the germline V gene are MNHNS and SASEGT. The CDR3 covers 11 residues. Deletions cut 2 bases from V and 11 bases from J, with 7 bases between.

V and J are TRBV5-1 and TRBJ2-7; 7 positions agree with TRBD2. This CDR3 has 16 residues. Germline V gene lookup returns CDR1 SGHRS and CDR2 YFSETQ. J lost 2 bases, V lost 4 bases, and 12 bases had no gene match. DNA for the CDR3: TGCGCCAGCAGCCGGGAGGCGGGAAAGGGGCCCTACGAGCAGTACTTC. Its protein is CASSREAGKGPYEQYF.

The V call is TRBV5-1, the J call TRBJ2-2; D is tentatively TRBD1 or TRBD2 (5 bases each). Germline values: CDR1 SGHRS, CDR2 YFSETQ. V was shortened by 5 bases and J by 8 bases, with 16 bases between the two germline ends. There are 14 residues in the CDR3. This CDR3 reads CASRTGTRGGELFF. CDR3 DNA: TGCGCCAGCAGGACCGGGACGAGGGGAGGGGAGCTGTTTTTT.

This chain links TRBV5-4 with TRBJ2-7; D might be TRBD2 (6 bases). The CDR3 runs to 15 residues. V gave up 5 bases and J gave up 2 bases, with 17 bases separating them. Germline values: CDR1 SGHNT, CDR2 YYREEE (reference sequence). The CDR3 coding sequence is TGTGCCAGCAGACCGGCCCGGGGGTCCACCTACGAGCAGTACTTC. Encoded protein: CASRPARGSTYEQYF.

The J gene is TRBJ2-3, the V gene TRBV2; 14 positions agree with TRBD2. The CDR3 totals 17 residues. The V and J ends lost 7 bases and 5 bases, in that order; junction bases with no gene match: 11. The V gene's germline CDR1 is SNHLY and CDR2 FYNNEI. The CDR3, as DNA: TGTGCCAGCACCAGGACTAGCGGGAGGTCTAGCTTAGATACGCAGTATTTT. Translating it yields CASTRTSGRSSLDTQYF.

This chain uses TRBV11-3 with TRBJ2-7, with 11 bases fitting TRBD2. The V segment lost 5 bases and the J segment 1 base; nucleotides outside the gene matches: 1. Germline V lookup: CDR1 SGHNT, CDR2 YENEEA. The CDR3 length is 14 residues. Here the CDR3 reads CASSRLAGSYEQYF. DNA of the CDR3: TGTGCCAGCAGCCGACTAGCGGGGTCCTACGAGCAGTACTTC.

This clone was counted once. CDR3 sequence: CASSESLTGTSRGSTQYF. The CDR3 DNA reads as TGCGCCAGCAGTGAGTCGCTAACCGGGACTAGCCGGGGGTCGACCCAGTACTTC. This chain joins TRBV10-2 and TRBJ2-5, with 9 bases matching TRBD2. CDR1 is WSHSY and CDR2 is SAAADI in the germline V gene. J lost 7 bases, V lost 0 bases, and 15 bases had no gene match. This CDR3 has 18 residues.

A few counts support this clone. The gene calls are TRBV18 and TRBJ1-5, with 8 positions matching TRBD1. The V gene end was trimmed by 5 bases and the J gene end by 4 bases; junction bases not matched to a gene: 7. Germline values: CDR1 KGHSH, CDR2 LQKENI. This CDR3 region has 15 residues. DNA for the CDR3: TGTGCCAGCTCAGCGGGCGACAGGGGAAATCAGCCCCAGCATTTT. It specifies CASSAGDRGNQPQHF. The full variable domain, with the rest looked up from reference TRBV18 and TRBJ1-5, is NAGVMQNPRHLVRRRGQEARLRCSPMKGHSHVYWYRQLPEEGLKFMVYLQKENIIDESGMPKERFSAEFPKEGPSILRIQQVVRGDSAAYFCASSAGDRGNQPQHFGDGTRLSIL.

CDR3 in DNA: TGTGCCAGCAGCCCCGGGACAGGGGGCACCTATAATTCACCCCTCCACTTT. Translating it yields CASSPGTGGTYNSPLHF. V and J are TRBV9 and TRBJ1-6, with 12 nucleotides matching TRBD1. V trimming: 4 bases; J trimming: 2 bases; junction bases outside the gene matches: 4. Germline assignment: CDR1 SGDLS and CDR2 YYNGEE. This CDR3 is built from 17 residues. Full variable domain (rest looked up from reference TRBV9 and TRBJ1-6): DSGVTQTPKHLITATGQRVTLRCSPRSGDLSVYWYQQSLDQGLQFLIQYYNGEERAKGNILERFSAQQFPDLHSELNLSSLELGDSALYFCASSPGTGGTYNSPLHFGNGTRLTVT.

CDR3 DNA sequence: TGTGCCAGCAGTGGTTGGGGTCATGGCTACACCTTC. Its translation: CASSGWGHGYTF. This chain links TRBV27 with TRBJ1-2; no definite D call. Germline V CDR1 and CDR2: MNHEY, SMNVEV (reference sequence). The germline V and J ends were trimmed by 5 bases and 6 bases, with 10 bases remaining between them. This CDR3 is built from 12 residues.